The 26 T cell receptor beta chains listed next were all sequenced from one sample in a study of post-analysis software for immune sequencing data. The study, taken as a whole, reports: The study found TRBV5-6, TRBV5-1 and TRBV20-1 among 5 or 6 TRBV segments more frequent in patients than controls.

These receptors lack a known antigen. The authors incorporated unique molecular identifiers into the TCR beta cDNA libraries. TCRdb used MiXCR to reprocess the PCR reads, holding one entry per CDR3 protein. The sample contains 800,000 to 950,000 distinct CDR3 sequences, roughly 50% of which appear only once. The source material was blood. All receptors come from a girl aged 10-17 years with multiple sclerosis.

This clonotype has just a few counts. V gene TRBV10-3 combines with J gene TRBJ2-1; perhaps TRBD2 as D (5 bases). This CDR3 contains 15 residues. Looked up from germline, CDR1 is ENHRY and CDR2 is SYGVKD. V lost 4 bases and J 5 bases, leaving 15 bases between the germline ends. The CDR3 DNA follows: TGTGCCATCAGTGGTGAGGGTTTGTCCCACAATGAGCAGTTCTTC. Translation gives CAISGEGLSHNEQFF.

The CDR3 DNA is TGCAACGTCGAGGGCAGTGACCAAGAGACCCAGTACTTC. Translation: CNVEGSDQETQYF. This rearrangement joins TRBV29-1 to TRBJ2-5; maybe TRBD2 (5 bases). Germline V CDR1 and CDR2: SQVTM, ANQGSEA. CDR3 length equals 13 residues.

The chain uses TRBV12-3 or TRBV12-4 and TRBJ2-7, with TRBD2 matching 7 bases. Trimming took 5 bases from V and 5 from J; bases not matched to a gene: 9. This CDR3 has 14 residues. CDR3 DNA: TGTGCCAGCAGTCCGCGGGACTATACCCACGAGCAGTACTTC. Translation gives CASSPRDYTHEQYF.

J is TRBJ1-2 and V is TRBV20-1, with a tentative D call TRBD1 (6 bases). CDR1 is DFQATT and CDR2 is SNEGSKA in the germline V gene (reference sequence). The CDR3 is 18 residues long. Trimming left V 3 bases short and J 4 bases short, with 27 bases between. The CDR3 DNA follows: TGCAGTGCTAGTTTGAGGGCGGGGGCCGAAAACCTAGGCTATGGCTACACCTTC. This encodes CSASLRAGAENLGYGYTF.

The chain joins TRBV20-1 to TRBJ1-1; possible D gene TRBD1, 6 bases. Germline CDR1 is DFQATT and CDR2 is SNEGSKA (reference sequence). V gave up 4 bases and J gave up 0 bases, with 12 bases separating them. There are 14 residues in the CDR3. CDR3 in amino acids: CSAIQAGVNTEAFF. The CDR3 DNA follows: TGCAGTGCTATTCAAGCAGGGGTGAACACTGAAGCTTTCTTT.

Note on this clonotype: One end of the junction varies from germline; a read error may be responsible. V and J are TRBV13 and TRBJ2-4, with TRBD1 identical over 8 bases. The better agreement between TRBJ2-7 and the DNA end casts doubt on the J call. The CDR3 loop spans 15 amino acids. Per germline, CDR1 PRHDT and CDR2 FYEKMQ (reference sequence). The CDR3 protein is CANSLDGQGVPEQYF. CDR3 coding DNA: TGTGCCAACAGCTTAGACGGACAGGGCGTCCCCGAGCAGTACTTC.

The chain uses TRBV7-9 and TRBJ2-1, with 10 positions matching TRBD1. CDR3 length: 15 residues. Germline V gene data show CDR1 as SEHNR and CDR2 as FQNEAQ (reference sequence). The V gene end was trimmed by 4 bases and the J gene end by 9 bases; junction bases not matched to a gene: 9. DNA for the CDR3: TGTGCCAGCAGCTCTCAGACAGGGGGCACTTCTGAGCAGTTCTTC. Encoded protein: CASSSQTGGTSEQFF.

In regard to this clonotype: One junction end disagrees with the germline gene, perhaps due to a read error. This chain joins TRBV15 and TRBJ2-7, with 9 bases identical to TRBD2. CDR3 size: 15 residues. CDR1 and CDR2 (germline): LNHNV, YYDKDF (reference sequence). The CDR3 region has the DNA TGTGCCACCAGCAGACTAGCGGGGCCAACCTACGGGCAGTACTTC. This gives the protein CATSRLAGPTYGQYF.

Note on this clonotype: A junction boundary mismatches the germline segment, possibly from a read error. CDR3 coding DNA: TGTGCCAGCAGCTTAGCTCCCGGGACTAGCGGGGGCTACGAACAGTACTTC. Translating gives CASSLAPGTSGGYEQYF. This chain joins TRBV7-9 and TRBJ2-7; 14 bases line up with TRBD2. CDR3 length: 17 residues. The germline gives CDR1 SEHNR, CDR2 FQNEAQ (reference sequence).

A few counts support this clonotype. This rearrangement joins TRBV7-2 to TRBJ2-6, with D tentatively TRBD1 (7 bases). V was cut by 4 bases and J by 4 bases, with 11 bases left in between. The CDR3 runs 15 residues. Germline loops: CDR1 SGHTA, CDR2 FQGNSA. The CDR3 DNA follows: TGTGCCAGCAGCTCAGGGGGAGGAGGGGCCAACGTCCTGACTTTC. This translates into CASSSGGGGANVLTF.

This clonotype was counted only a few times. This chain links TRBV7-9 with TRBJ1-5, with D possibly TRBD1 on 5 matching bases. The CDR3 sequence is 14 residues long. Looked up from germline, CDR1 is SEHNR and CDR2 is FQNEAQ (reference sequence). The V end was cut by 5 bases, the J end by 4 bases, with 12 bases between. As DNA, the CDR3 is TGTGCCAGCAGCGAAGACGGACAAAATCAGCCCCAGCATTTT. Translation gives CASSEDGQNQPQHF.

V and J are TRBV6-5 and TRBJ2-3, with 10 bases lining up with TRBD2. This CDR3 has 16 amino acids. CDR1 and CDR2 from the germline V gene are MNHEY and SVGAGI. J lost 4 bases, V lost 6 bases, and 10 bases had no gene match. The CDR3 here is CASRDLAGGSSDTQYF. CDR3 DNA sequence: TGTGCCAGCAGAGATTTAGCGGGGGGAAGTTCAGATACGCAGTATTTT.

This clonotype appeared a few times. The genes are TRBV20-1 and TRBJ2-7; maybe TRBD1 (8 bases). The DNA end is a closer match to TRBJ2-1, so the J assignment may be wrong. Germline loops: CDR1 DFQATT, CDR2 SNEGSKA (reference sequence). The CDR3 is 16 residues long. CDR3 region: CSARPDALQGGNEQFF. The CDR3 region has the DNA TGCAGTGCTAGGCCCGACGCCCTACAGGGGGGGAATGAGCAGTTCTTC.

The chain links TRBV20-1 to TRBJ2-6, with 9 nucleotides matching TRBD2. The junction had 9 bases not matched to a gene; V was cut back by 3 bases and J by 0 bases. In germline, CDR1 is DFQATT, CDR2 SNEGSKA (reference sequence). CDR3 length: 18 amino acids. This CDR3 reads CSASGGLAGPSGANVLTF. The CDR3 DNA is TGCAGTGCTAGCGGGGGGCTAGCGGGGCCCTCTGGGGCCAACGTCCTGACTTTC.

The rearrangement uses TRBV4-2 and TRBJ2-3; D is possibly TRBD1 (5 bases). The germline V gene has CDR1 LGHNA and CDR2 YNFKEQ. The germline V and J ends were trimmed by 0 bases and 2 bases, with 9 bases remaining between them. The CDR3 length is 15 residues. The CDR3, as DNA: TGTGCCAGCAGCCAAGAATTGGGGCCCACAGATACGCAGTATTTT. This sequence encodes CASSQELGPTDTQYF.

This clonotype turned up a few times. This CDR3 reads CASSLFTSGDNEQFF. The CDR3 nucleotides read TGTGCCAGCAGCTTATTTACTAGCGGGGACAATGAGCAGTTCTTC. The chain employs TRBV7-2 and TRBJ2-1, with 10 bases matching TRBD2. Germline CDR1 SGHTA, CDR2 FQGNSA. With 2 bases clipped from V and 5 bases from J, the junction kept 3 bases outside the gene matches. The length of the CDR3 is 15 residues.

The V gene is TRBV15, the J gene TRBJ2-3, with TRBD2 identical over 13 bases. This CDR3 contains 17 residues. V was pared by 1 base and J by 6 bases, with 7 bases of the junction left unmatched. Germline V CDR1 and CDR2: LNHNV, YYDKDF (reference sequence). The DNA for the CDR3 is TGTGCCACCAGCAGAGGGTTACTAGCGGGGGGGCAGGATACGCAGTATTTT. Amino acid sequence: CATSRGLLAGGQDTQYF.

The J gene is TRBJ2-1, the V gene TRBV9; D may be TRBD2 (6 bases). V lost 7 bases and J 8 bases, leaving 13 bases between the germline ends. This CDR3 is built from 12 residues. Germline V gene lookup returns CDR1 SGDLS and CDR2 YYNGEE. The CDR3 DNA reads TGTGCCAGCGGGGACGGGGGAGATGAGCAGTTCTTC. This codes for CASGDGGDEQFF.

The rearrangement joins TRBV29-1 to TRBJ1-5; D gene uncertain. Germline V gives CDR1 SQVTM, CDR2 ANQGSEA. The CDR3 is made up of 12 amino acids. The ends were cut back, 1 base at V and 11 bases at J, with 12 bases in the middle. CDR3: CSVEGWSGAQHF. The CDR3 DNA follows: TGCAGCGTTGAAGGGTGGTCTGGGGCCCAGCATTTT.

The CDR3 protein is CASRTGQNVMNTEAFF. Written as DNA, the CDR3 is TGTGCCAGCAGGACGGGGCAGAATGTAATGAACACTGAAGCTTTCTTT. The rearrangement links TRBV21-1 to TRBJ1-1; the listed D gene, TRBD1, was not tested against the DNA. TRBV21-1 is tagged as a pseudogene. The CDR3 totals 16 residues.

The chain recombines TRBV29-1 with TRBJ2-3, with 10 bases that match TRBD2. Germline loops: CDR1 SQVTM, CDR2 ANQGSEA. The CDR3 has 14 residues. J was trimmed by 1 base and V by 7 bases; bases with no gene match: 5. The CDR3 coding sequence is TGCAGCGGGAGGACTAGCGGTGGCACAGATACGCAGTATTTT. Translation: CSGRTSGGTDTQYF.

This clonotype showed up just a few times. This chain uses TRBV11-3 with TRBJ2-7; D call uncertain. Germline V gene sequence: CDR1 SGHNT, CDR2 YENEEA. There are 13 residues in the CDR3. Trimming pared 4 bases from V and 2 bases from J, leaving 9 bases between. CDR3: CASSYGKTYEQYF. The CDR3 nucleotides are TGTGCCAGCAGCTATGGCAAAACCTACGAGCAGTACTTC. Combining the CDR3 with reference TRBV11-3 and TRBJ2-7 gives the whole variable domain EAGVVQSPRYKIIEKKQPVAFWCNPISGHNTLYWYLQNLGQGPELLIRYENEEAVDDSQLPKDRFSAERLKGVDSTLKIQPAELGDSAVYLCASSYGKTYEQYFGPGTRLTVT.

The chain carries TRBV5-1 and TRBJ2-5, with D perhaps TRBD1 (7 bases). V lost 0 bases, J lost 11 bases, and 26 bases lay in between. Germline V gene lookup returns CDR1 SGHRS and CDR2 YFSETQ. CDR3 length equals 17 residues. CDR3 amino acids: CASSLGYPSGGSGEQYF. The CDR3 nucleotides are TGCGCCAGCAGCTTGGGATACCCCTCAGGGGGTTCGGGGGAGCAGTACTTC.

The chain is built from TRBV7-2 and TRBJ2-7; the D gene is possibly TRBD1 (6 bases). Per the germline V gene, CDR1 is SGHTA and CDR2 is FQGNSA. The CDR3 sequence is 13 residues long. Between the trimmed V and J ends, which lost 5 bases and 12 bases, there was a span of 20 bases. The CDR3 DNA sequence: TGTGCCAGCAGCCCCAGGACAGCAGAGACCCGGTACTTC. Encoded protein: CASSPRTAETRYF.

This clonotype is a singleton in its sample. V gene TRBV29-1 combines with J gene TRBJ2-7; D is undetermined. The CDR3 is 15 amino acids. V was clipped by 7 bases and J by 3 bases, with 22 bases between them. Germline assignment: CDR1 SQVTM and CDR2 ANQGSEA. CDR3 sequence (DNA): TGCAGCGCAATCCCGACGATGTCAAAAGACTACGAGCAGTACTTC. Protein product: CSAIPTMSKDYEQYF.

This clonotype appeared a single time. V gene TRBV14 combines with J gene TRBJ2-3; 7 bases are shared with TRBD1. Germline lookup yields CDR1 SGHDN and CDR2 FVKESK. CDR3 length equals 16 residues. Trimming cost V 2 bases and J 0 bases; bases outside gene matches: 5. This CDR3 is CASSQFRDSSTDTQYF. CDR3 DNA: TGTGCCAGCAGCCAATTCCGGGACAGCAGCACAGATACGCAGTATTTT.